These T cell receptor beta chains were read from a single sample in a study of T cell responses to AZD1222 COVID-19 vaccine. Sequencing was performed with immunoSEQ multiplex PCR; in TCRdb, only in-frame clones are kept and a portion is missing. Of 70,000 to 95,000 clones in the sample, about 91% are singletons; the top ten hold 25% to 30%. The input for sequencing was peripheral blood, taken 28 days after the second AZD1222 dose. All receptors come from an adult who received the AZD1222 COVID-19 vaccine. Each CDR3 is given with its conserved first and last residue. Fields, in order: CDR3 protein, CDR3 DNA, clone size, V gene, J gene, D gene. The D gene is left open where the match is weak. Clone size is shown for a subset of rows, as once, few, many or a class of expanded clone.

CATSRDHGTGTEAFF	TGTGCCACCAGCAGAGATCATGGCACTGGCACTGAAGCTTTCTTT	few	TRBV15	TRBJ1-1	-
CASSLAFQETQYF	TGCGCCAGCAGTTTGGCTTTCCAAGAGACCCAGTACTTC	-	TRBV5-1	TRBJ2-5	-
CASSQDPGQGATNTIYF	TGCGCCAGCAGCCAAGATCCCGGACAGGGGGCAACGAACACCATATATTTT	-	TRBV4-1	TRBJ1-3	TRBD1
CAISGGTVLNEKLFF	TGTGCCATCAGTGGGGGGACAGTACTTAATGAAAAACTGTTTTTT	-	TRBV10-3	TRBJ1-4	TRBD1
CATSDTGQAAGELFF	TGTGCCACCAGTGATACAGGACAGGCTGCCGGGGAGCTGTTTTTT	-	TRBV24-1	TRBJ2-2	TRBD1
CASSPRPRNYGYTF	TGTGCCAGCAGCCCGAGACCGAGGAACTATGGCTACACCTTC	-	TRBV6-5	TRBJ1-2	-
CASSIDYPSLKETQYF	TGTGCCAGTAGTATAGATTACCCTAGTTTGAAAGAGACCCAGTACTTC	-	TRBV19	TRBJ2-5	-
CASSEAPGRLQPQHF	TGTGCCAGCAGTGAAGCCCCGGGACGCCTTCAGCCCCAGCATTTT	-	TRBV2	TRBJ1-5	-
CAWQRGDNTEAFF	TGTGCCTGGCAAAGGGGGGACAACACTGAAGCTTTCTTT	-	TRBV30	TRBJ1-1	-
CASATGTVLWFEQYF	TGTGCTAGTGCCACGGGAACAGTTTTATGGTTCGAGCAGTACTTC	-	TRBV12-5	TRBJ2-7	-
CSAQTNHEQFF	TGCAGTGCTCAAACTAATCATGAGCAGTTCTTC	-	TRBV20-1	TRBJ2-1	-
CASSFRAGRNEKLFF	TGTGCCAGCAGTTTTCGGGCAGGGAGGAATGAAAAACTGTTTTTT	-	TRBV28	TRBJ1-4	-
CAISEVQGRGSYTF	TGTGCCATCAGTGAGGTCCAGGGCCGTGGAAGCTACACCTTC	-	TRBV10-3	TRBJ1-2	-
CASSLQVGDTQYF	TGTGCCAGCAGCTTACAGGTGGGGGATACGCAGTATTTT	-	TRBV3-1/TRBV3-2	TRBJ2-3	-
CASSRGWGGEQYF	TGTGCCAGCAGCCGTGGGTGGGGGGGCGAGCAGTACTTC	-	TRBV12-3/TRBV12-4	TRBJ2-7	TRBD2
CASSPGTVQYF	TGTGCCAGCAGCCCGGGGACAGTACAGTACTTC	-	TRBV7-6	TRBJ2-5	TRBD1
CASSLIVRAGELFF	TGTGCCAGCAGCTTAATCGTTCGGGCCGGGGAGCTGTTTTTT	-	TRBV11-2	TRBJ2-2	-
CASSKDSNTEAFF	TGTGCCAGCAGCAAGGACAGCAACACTGAAGCTTTCTTT	few	TRBV6-5	TRBJ1-1	-
CASSLSSSGDEQYF	TGTGCCAGCAGTTTATCTAGTAGCGGAGACGAGCAGTACTTC	-	TRBV28	TRBJ2-7	-
CASSYDGQGNYGYTF	TGTGCCAGCAGTTACGACGGGCAGGGCAACTATGGCTACACCTTC	-	TRBV6-2/TRBV6-3	TRBJ1-2	-
CASSLGAGTYGNTGELFF	TGTGCCAGCAGCTTAGGGGCGGGGACATATGGGAACACCGGGGAGCTGTTTTTT	-	TRBV7-8	TRBJ2-2	-
CASSPTDRAGYNEQFF	TGTGCCAGCAGTCCTACTGACAGGGCTGGCTACAATGAGCAGTTCTTC	-	TRBV28	TRBJ2-1	TRBD1
CASSRMLRQGASDSYNEQFF	TGCGCCAGCAGCCGAATGCTTCGACAGGGGGCTAGCGACTCCTACAATGAGCAGTTCTTC	-	TRBV4-1	TRBJ2-1	TRBD1
CASRQNNEQFF	TGTGCCAGCAGACAGAACAATGAGCAGTTCTTC	-	TRBV25-1	TRBJ2-1	-
CASSLDHWSRKKNTEAFF	TGTGCCAGCAGCTTAGACCATTGGTCGAGGAAGAAGAACACTGAAGCTTTCTTT	once	TRBV7-9	TRBJ1-1	-
CASSGDSYEQYF	TGTGCCAGCAGCGGGGACAGCTACGAGCAGTACTTC	-	TRBV11-3	TRBJ2-7	TRBD1
CASSLEQVVSQHF	TGCGCCAGCAGCTTGGAACAGGTGGTGTCCCAGCATTTT	-	TRBV5-1	TRBJ1-5	-
CAIGTGDQPQHF	TGTGCCATCGGGACAGGGGATCAGCCCCAGCATTTT	-	TRBV28	TRBJ1-5	TRBD1
CASSLASGSGTGELFF	TGTGCCAGCAGCCTGGCTAGCGGGAGTGGAACCGGGGAGCTGTTTTTT	-	TRBV11-3	TRBJ2-2	TRBD2
CASSLRKQLGYTF	TGTGCCAGCAGTTTACGGAAACAGCTTGGCTACACCTTC	-	TRBV28	TRBJ1-2	-
CASSQEGQGVFYEQYF	TGTGCCAGCAGCCAAGAAGGACAGGGAGTGTTTTACGAGCAGTACTTC	-	TRBV14	TRBJ2-7	TRBD1
CASTSSLGPSYEQYF	TGTGCCAGCACCTCCTCCTTAGGACCTTCCTACGAGCAGTATTTC	-	TRBV2	TRBJ2-7	-
CASSVNTDRGGEQYF	TGTGCCAGCAGCGTGAACACGGACAGGGGAGGGGAGCAGTACTTC	-	TRBV7-9	TRBJ2-7	TRBD1
CASSRDARGTYEQYF	TGTGCCAGCAGCCGAGACGCCCGAGGCACCTACGAGCAGTACTTC	-	TRBV6-5	TRBJ2-7	-
CASSLGTASYEQYF	TGTGCCAGCAGCTTAGGGACGGCCTCGTACGAGCAGTACTTC	-	TRBV7-9	TRBJ2-7	-
CASSPLGTLSNQPQHF	TGCGCCAGCAGCCCGCTCGGGACACTTAGCAATCAGCCCCAGCATTTT	-	TRBV5-1	TRBJ1-5	-
CASNGQGYEQYF	TGTGCCAGCAACGGACAGGGCTACGAGCAGTACTTC	-	TRBV2	TRBJ2-7	TRBD1
CASSQSRGYGYTF	TGTGCCAGCAGCCAATCCAGGGGCTATGGCTACACCTTC	-	TRBV14	TRBJ1-2	-
CASRGLAGGGETQYF	TGTGCCAGTAGAGGACTAGCGGGAGGGGGTGAGACCCAGTACTTC	-	TRBV19	TRBJ2-5	TRBD2
CASSRGQGGVNNSPLHF	TGTGCCAGCAGCCGAGGACAGGGCGGGGTTAATAATTCACCCCTCCACTTT	-	TRBV6-6	TRBJ1-6	TRBD1
CASGSRTGGETQYF	TGTGCTAGTGGTTCCCGGACAGGGGGAGAGACCCAGTACTTC	few	TRBV12-5	TRBJ2-5	TRBD1
CASSYLGHQETQYF	TGTGCCAGCAGTTACCTGGGGCACCAAGAGACCCAGTACTTC	-	TRBV6-5	TRBJ2-5	-
CASSLRRSGSYSYNEQFF	TGTGCCAGCAGTTTACGACGTAGCGGCTCTTACTCCTACAATGAGCAGTTCTTC	-	TRBV27	TRBJ2-1	-
CASSLAIGTEYEAFF	TGTGCCAGCAGCTTAGCGATAGGGACAGAATATGAAGCTTTCTTT	-	TRBV7-2	TRBJ1-1	TRBD1
CASSLSPTVMNTEAFF	TGTGCCAGCAGTTTATCCCCGACAGTCATGAACACTGAAGCTTTCTTT	-	TRBV27	TRBJ1-1	-
CASRGLADLGDTQYF	TGCGCCAGCAGGGGACTAGCGGACCTTGGAGATACGCAGTATTTT	once	TRBV5-1	TRBJ2-3	TRBD2
CASSPRFGQALIGVAKNIQYF	TGTGCCAGCTCACCACGGTTCGGACAGGCTCTGATCGGTGTGGCCAAAAACATTCAGTACTTC	-	TRBV18	TRBJ2-4	TRBD1
CASSSLAGESYEQYF	TGTGCCAGCAGTTCTCTCGCAGGGGAATCCTACGAGCAGTACTTC	-	TRBV28	TRBJ2-7	-
CATRNLAGAPYNEQFF	TGTGCCACCAGAAATTTAGCGGGAGCGCCCTACAATGAGCAGTTCTTC	-	TRBV24-1	TRBJ2-1	TRBD2
CASSPGLEGGELFF	TGTGCCAGCAGCCCGGGACTAGAGGGCGGGGAGCTGTTTTTT	-	TRBV11-2	TRBJ2-2	TRBD2
CASSIADRVGYEQYF	TGTGCCAGTAGTATAGCCGACAGGGTAGGCTACGAGCAGTACTTC	-	TRBV19	TRBJ2-7	TRBD1
CASSLALAGGTYEQYF	TGTGCCAGCAGCTTGGCCTTAGCGGGAGGGACCTACGAGCAGTACTTC	-	TRBV5-4	TRBJ2-7	TRBD2
CVRSWGLAGPRGAVF	TGTGTCAGAAGCTGGGGACTAGCGGGGCCCCGGGGAGCTGTTTTT	-	TRBV7-5	TRBJ2-2	-
CASSRTSDRVETQYF	TGCGCCAGCAGCCGGACTAGCGATCGGGTCGAGACCCAGTACTTC	-	TRBV4-3	TRBJ2-5	TRBD2
CASSQDRRGAGSYNEQFF	TGTGCCAGCAGCCAAGATAGACGTGGGGCGGGGTCCTACAATGAGCAGTTCTTC	-	TRBV3-1/TRBV3-2	TRBJ2-1	-
CASNQGDTGELFF	TGTGCCAGCAATCAGGGTGACACCGGGGAGCTGTTTTTT	-	TRBV6-4	TRBJ2-2	-
CASKDSGGNNEQFF	TGTGCCAGCAAGGATAGCGGAGGGAACAATGAGCAGTTCTTC	once	TRBV2	TRBJ2-1	-